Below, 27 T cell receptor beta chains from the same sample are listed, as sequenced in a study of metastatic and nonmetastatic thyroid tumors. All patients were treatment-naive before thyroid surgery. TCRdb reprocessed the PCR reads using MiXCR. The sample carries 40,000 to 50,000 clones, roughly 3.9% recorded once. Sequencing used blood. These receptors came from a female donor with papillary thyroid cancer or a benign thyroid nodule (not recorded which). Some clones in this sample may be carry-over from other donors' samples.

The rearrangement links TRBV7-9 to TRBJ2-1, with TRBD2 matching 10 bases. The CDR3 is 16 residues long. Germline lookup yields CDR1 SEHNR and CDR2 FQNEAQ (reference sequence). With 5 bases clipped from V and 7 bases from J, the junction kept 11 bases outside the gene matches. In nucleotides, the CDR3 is TGTGCCAGCAGCCTCAGCGGAGCTAGCGGGAGAAATGAGCAGTTCTTC. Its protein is CASSLSGASGRNEQFF.

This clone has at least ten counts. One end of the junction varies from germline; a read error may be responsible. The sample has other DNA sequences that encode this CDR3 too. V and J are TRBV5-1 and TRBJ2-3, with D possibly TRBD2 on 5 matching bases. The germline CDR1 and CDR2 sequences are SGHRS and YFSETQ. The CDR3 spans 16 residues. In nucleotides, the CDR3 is TGCGCCAGTAGCTTGGCCTTGTTGGAGGGCACAGATACGCAGTATTTT. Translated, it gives CASSLALLEGTDTQYF.

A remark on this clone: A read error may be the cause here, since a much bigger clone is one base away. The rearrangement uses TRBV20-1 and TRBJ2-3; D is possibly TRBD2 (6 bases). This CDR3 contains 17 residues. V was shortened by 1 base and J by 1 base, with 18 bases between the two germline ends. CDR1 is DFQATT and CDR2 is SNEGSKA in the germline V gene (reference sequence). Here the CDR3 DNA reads TGCAGTGCTAGAGGATCAAGGAGGGCCGGGGGCACAGATACGCAGTATTTT. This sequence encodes CSARGSRRAGGTDTQYF.

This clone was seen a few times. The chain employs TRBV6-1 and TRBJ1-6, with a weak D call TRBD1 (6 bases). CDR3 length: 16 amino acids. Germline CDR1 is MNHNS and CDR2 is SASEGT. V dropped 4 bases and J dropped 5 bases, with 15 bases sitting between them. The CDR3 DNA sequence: TGTGCCAGCAGTGTCCTGGACAGCAGTAATAATTCACCCCTCCACTTT. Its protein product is CASSVLDSSNNSPLHF.

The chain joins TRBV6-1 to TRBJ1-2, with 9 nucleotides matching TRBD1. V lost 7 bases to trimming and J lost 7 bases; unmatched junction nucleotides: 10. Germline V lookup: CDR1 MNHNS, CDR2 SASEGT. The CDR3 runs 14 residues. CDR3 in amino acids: CASNPGQGFRGYTF. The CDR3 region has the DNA TGTGCCAGCAACCCGGGACAGGGTTTTCGTGGCTACACCTTC.

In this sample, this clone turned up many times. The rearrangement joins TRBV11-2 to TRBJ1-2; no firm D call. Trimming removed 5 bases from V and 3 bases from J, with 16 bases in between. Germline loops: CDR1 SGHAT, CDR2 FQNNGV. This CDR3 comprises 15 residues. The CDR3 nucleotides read TGTGCCAGCAGCCGAGTCGGCGTGGGGTACTATGGCTACACCTTC. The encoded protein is CASSRVGVGYYGYTF.

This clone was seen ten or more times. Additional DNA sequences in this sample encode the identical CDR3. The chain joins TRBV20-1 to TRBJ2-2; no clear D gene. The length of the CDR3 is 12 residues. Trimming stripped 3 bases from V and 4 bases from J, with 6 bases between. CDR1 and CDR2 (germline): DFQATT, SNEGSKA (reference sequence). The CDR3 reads CSASQPTGELFF. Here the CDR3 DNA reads TGCAGTGCTAGCCAGCCCACCGGGGAGCTGTTTTTT.

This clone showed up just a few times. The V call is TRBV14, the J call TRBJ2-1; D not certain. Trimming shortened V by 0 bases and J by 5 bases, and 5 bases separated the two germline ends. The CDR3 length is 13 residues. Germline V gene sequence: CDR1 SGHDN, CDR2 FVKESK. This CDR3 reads CASSQDRDNEQFF. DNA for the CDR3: TGTGCCAGCAGCCAAGATCGGGACAATGAGCAGTTCTTC. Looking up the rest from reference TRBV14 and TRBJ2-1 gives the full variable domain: EAGVTQFPSHSVIEKGQTVTLRCDPISGHDNLYWYRRVMGKEIKFLLHFVKESKQDESGMPNNRFLAERTGGTYSTLKVQPAELEDSGVYFCASSQDRDNEQFFGPGTRLTVL.

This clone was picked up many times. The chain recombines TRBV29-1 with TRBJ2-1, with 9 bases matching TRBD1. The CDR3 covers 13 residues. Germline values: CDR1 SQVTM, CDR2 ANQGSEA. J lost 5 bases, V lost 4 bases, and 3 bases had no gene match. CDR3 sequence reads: CSVGGTGNNEQFF. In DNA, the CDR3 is TGCAGCGTTGGCGGGACAGGGAACAATGAGCAGTTCTTC.

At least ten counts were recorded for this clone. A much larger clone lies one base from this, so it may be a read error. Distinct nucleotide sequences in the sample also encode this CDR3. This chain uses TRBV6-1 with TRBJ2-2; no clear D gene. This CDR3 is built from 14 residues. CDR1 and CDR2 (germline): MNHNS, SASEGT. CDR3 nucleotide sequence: TGTGCCAGCAGTATAAACAGAAACACCGGAGAGCTGTTTTTT. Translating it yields CASSINRNTGELFF.

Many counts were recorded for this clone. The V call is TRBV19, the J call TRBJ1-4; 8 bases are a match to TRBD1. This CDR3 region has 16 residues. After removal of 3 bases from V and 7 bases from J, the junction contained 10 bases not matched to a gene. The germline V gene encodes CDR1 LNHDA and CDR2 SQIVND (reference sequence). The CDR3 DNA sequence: TGTGCCAGTAGTATCGCCTCACAGGGGGACTTTGAAAAACTGTTTTTT. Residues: CASSIASQGDFEKLFF.

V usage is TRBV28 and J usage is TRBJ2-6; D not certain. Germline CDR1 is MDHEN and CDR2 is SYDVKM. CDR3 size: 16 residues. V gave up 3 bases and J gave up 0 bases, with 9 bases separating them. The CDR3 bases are TGTGCCAGCAGTTTCCTTGGAAACTCTGGGGCCAACGTCCTGACTTTC. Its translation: CASSFLGNSGANVLTF.

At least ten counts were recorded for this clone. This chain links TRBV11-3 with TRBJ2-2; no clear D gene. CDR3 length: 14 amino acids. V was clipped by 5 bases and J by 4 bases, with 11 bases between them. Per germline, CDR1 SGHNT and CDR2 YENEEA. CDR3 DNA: TGTGCCAGCAGCCCTAGGCCCCTCACCGGGGAGCTGTTTTTT. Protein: CASSPRPLTGELFF.

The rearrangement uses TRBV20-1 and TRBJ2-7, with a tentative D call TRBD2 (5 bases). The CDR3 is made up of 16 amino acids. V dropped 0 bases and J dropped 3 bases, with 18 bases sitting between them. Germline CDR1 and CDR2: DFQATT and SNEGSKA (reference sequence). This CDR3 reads CSARDPPPGFRYEQYF. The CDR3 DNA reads TGCAGTGCTAGAGATCCCCCCCCGGGATTTCGCTACGAGCAGTACTTC.

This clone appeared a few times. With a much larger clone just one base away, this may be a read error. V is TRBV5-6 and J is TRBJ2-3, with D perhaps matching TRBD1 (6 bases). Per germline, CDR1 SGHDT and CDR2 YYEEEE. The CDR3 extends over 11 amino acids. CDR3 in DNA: TGTGCCAGCAGAGGGGGAGATACGCATTATTTT. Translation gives CASRGGDTHYF.

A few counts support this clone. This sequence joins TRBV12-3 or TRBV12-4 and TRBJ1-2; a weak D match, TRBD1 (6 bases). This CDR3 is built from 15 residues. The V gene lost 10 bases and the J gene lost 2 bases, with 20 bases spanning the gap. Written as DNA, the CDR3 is TGTGCCAACAGCCTCCGGGACACCCCCAACTATGGCTACACCTTC. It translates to CANSLRDTPNYGYTF.

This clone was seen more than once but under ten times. The DNA for the CDR3 is TGTGCCAGTAGTCATATAGGGACTAGCGGCTACACCTTC. Amino acids: CASSHIGTSGYTF. This sequence joins TRBV19 and TRBJ1-2, with D possibly matching TRBD1 (5 bases). This CDR3 is built from 13 residues. Germline CDR1 and CDR2: LNHDA and SQIVND (reference sequence). V lost 5 bases and J lost 8, with 15 bases in between.

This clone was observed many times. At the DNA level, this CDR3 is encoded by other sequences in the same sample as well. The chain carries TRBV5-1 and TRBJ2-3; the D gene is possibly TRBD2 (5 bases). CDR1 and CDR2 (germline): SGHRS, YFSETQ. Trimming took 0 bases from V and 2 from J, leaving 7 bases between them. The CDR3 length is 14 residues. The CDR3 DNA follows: TGCGCCAGCAGCTTGGGGGAGCACACAGATACGCAGTATTTT. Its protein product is CASSLGEHTDTQYF.

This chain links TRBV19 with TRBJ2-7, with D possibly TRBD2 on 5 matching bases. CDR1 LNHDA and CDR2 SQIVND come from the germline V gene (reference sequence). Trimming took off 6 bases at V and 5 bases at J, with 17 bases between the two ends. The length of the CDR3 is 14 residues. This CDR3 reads CASRTDIGNDEQYF. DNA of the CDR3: TGTGCCAGTAGAACTGATATCGGGAACGACGAGCAGTACTTC.

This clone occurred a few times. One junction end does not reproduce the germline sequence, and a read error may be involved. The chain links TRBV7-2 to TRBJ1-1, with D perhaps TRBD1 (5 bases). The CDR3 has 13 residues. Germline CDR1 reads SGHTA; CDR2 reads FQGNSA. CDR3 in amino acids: CANSIAGVPEAFF. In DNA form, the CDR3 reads TGTGCCAACAGCATAGCGGGGGTCCCTGAAGCTTTCTTT.

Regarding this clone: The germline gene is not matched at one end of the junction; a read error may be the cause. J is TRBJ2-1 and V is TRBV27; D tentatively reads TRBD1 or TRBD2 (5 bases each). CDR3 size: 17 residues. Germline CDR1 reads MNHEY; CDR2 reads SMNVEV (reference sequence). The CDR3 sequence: CASGLSRGPLLGDEQFF. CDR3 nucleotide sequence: TGTGCCAGCGGTTTATCGAGGGGACCTCTCCTAGGCGATGAGCAGTTCTTC.

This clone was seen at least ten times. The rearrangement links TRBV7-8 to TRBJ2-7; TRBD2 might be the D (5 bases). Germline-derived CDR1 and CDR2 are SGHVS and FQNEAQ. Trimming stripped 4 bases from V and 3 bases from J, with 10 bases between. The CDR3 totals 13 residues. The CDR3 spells CASSYEGRYEQYF. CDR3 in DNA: TGTGCCAGCAGCTACGAGGGCCGCTACGAGCAGTACTTC. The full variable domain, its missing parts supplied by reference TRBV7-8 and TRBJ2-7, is GAGVSQSPRYKVAKRGQDVALRCDPISGHVSLFWYQQALGQGPEFLTYFQNEAQLDKSGLPSDRFFAERPEGSVSTLKIQRTQQEDSAVYLCASSYEGRYEQYFGPGTRLTVT.

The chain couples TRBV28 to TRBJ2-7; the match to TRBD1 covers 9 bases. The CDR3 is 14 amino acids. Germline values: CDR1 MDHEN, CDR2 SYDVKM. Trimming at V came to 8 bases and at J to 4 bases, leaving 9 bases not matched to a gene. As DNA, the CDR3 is TGTGCCAGCGATCCCTCGGGACAGGGATACGAGCAGTACTTC. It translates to CASDPSGQGYEQYF. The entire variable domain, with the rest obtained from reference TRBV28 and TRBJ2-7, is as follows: DVKVTQSSRYLVKRTGEKVFLECVQDMDHENMFWYRQDPGLGLRLIYFSYDVKMKEKGDIPEGYSVSREKKERFSLILESASTNQTSMYLCASDPSGQGYEQYFGPGTRLTVT.

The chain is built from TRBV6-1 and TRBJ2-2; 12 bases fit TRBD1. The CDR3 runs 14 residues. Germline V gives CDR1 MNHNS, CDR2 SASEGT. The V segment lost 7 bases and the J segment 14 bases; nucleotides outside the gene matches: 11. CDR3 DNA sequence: TGTGCCAGCAACCTCGGGACAGGGGGCCAGGAACTGTTTTTT. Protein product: CASNLGTGGQELFF.

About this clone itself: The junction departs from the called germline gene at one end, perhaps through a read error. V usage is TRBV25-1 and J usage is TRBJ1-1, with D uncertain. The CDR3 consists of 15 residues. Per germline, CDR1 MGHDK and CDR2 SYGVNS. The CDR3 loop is CGSSESYGLRAEAFF. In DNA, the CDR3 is TGTGGCAGCAGTGAATCGTACGGGCTGAGGGCCGAAGCTTTCTTT.

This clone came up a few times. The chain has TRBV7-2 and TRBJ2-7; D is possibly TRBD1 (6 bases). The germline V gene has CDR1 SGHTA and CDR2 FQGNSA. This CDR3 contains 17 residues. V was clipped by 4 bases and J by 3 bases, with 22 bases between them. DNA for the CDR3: TGTGCCAGCAGCTATAAAAGAATGGGTGGGGGCGGCTACGAGCAGTACTTC. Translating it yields CASSYKRMGGGGYEQYF.

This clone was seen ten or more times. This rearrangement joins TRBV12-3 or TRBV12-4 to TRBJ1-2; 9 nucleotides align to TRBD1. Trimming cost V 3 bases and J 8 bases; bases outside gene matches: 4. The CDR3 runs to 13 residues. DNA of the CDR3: TGTGCCAGCAGTTTTGGACAGGGGATGGGCTACACCTTC. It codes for CASSFGQGMGYTF.